This T cell receptor beta chain was sequenced for a study of blood T cell repertoires in COVID-19. Turning to the study itself: T cells, B-cell-depleted T cells, or PBMCs supplied cDNA or gDNA.

Per the original methods: Scientists estimated how many nucleated cells there were by amplifying reference gene primers. Profiling relied on immunoSEQ multiplex PCR, and the TCRdb table lists in-frame clones only, not all of them. V, J and clone size are taken as reported in that table, and D and trimming were inferred from the DNA itself. The sample includes about 270,000 clones, 65% to 85% of them seen just once. This clone was seen just once. Those enrolled in Seattle joined during active infection and were followed longitudinally afterward. Trimming cost V 4 bases and J 6 bases; bases outside gene matches: 5. Germline assignment: CDR1 LNHDA and CDR2 SQIVND (reference sequence). The CDR3 extends over 14 amino acids.

This clonotype originated in a human donor with COVID-19, enrolled during active disease. The donor label of this sample is uncertain. This chain links TRBV19 with TRBJ2-7, with 11 bases identical to TRBD2. The source material was peripheral blood. The CDR3 DNA is TGTGCCAGTAGTACACCGGGACTAGCGGTCGAGCAGTACTTC. Its protein product is CASSTPGLAVEQYF. Drawing the rest from reference TRBV19 and TRBJ2-7, the complete variable domain is DGGITQSPKYLFRKEGQNVTLSCEQNLNHDAMYWYRQDPGQGLRLIYYSQIVNDFQKGDIAEGYSVSREKKESFPLTVTSAQKNPTAFYLCASSTPGLAVEQYFGPGTRLTVT.